The clone carrying this T cell receptor (beta chain) was counted at least ten times. Its antigen remains unknown. Sample barcodes and UMIs were carried by the TCR alpha and TCR beta cDNA libraries that 5'RACE generated with constant-segment primers. One entry per CDR3 protein results from TCRdb running MiXCR on the 5' RACE reads. The sample records a few hundred thousand distinct CDR3 sequences, 20% to 25% being singletons. The CDR3 length is 14 residues. V dropped 4 bases and J dropped 4; count of bases not matched to a gene: 6. CDR1 SGHKS and CDR2 YYEKEE come from the germline V gene (reference sequence). The sample belongs to a study of T-cell memory formation after mild COVID-19. Study findings and constraints: In pre-infection memory, a portion of responding clones appeared, which suggested that cross-reactive memory joined. The second-wave clones peaking on day 37 were not confirmed as SARS-CoV-2-specific.

The sequence derives from an adult woman who had mild COVID-19 (a few samples of this study predate the infection). Cell type and time point are not known. Sequenced sample: PBMCs or a T cell subset sorted from them (not recorded which). This rearrangement joins TRBV5-5 to TRBJ2-7; 9 bases fit TRBD1. The CDR3 sequence: CASSAGTGQYEQYF. The CDR3 DNA reads as TGTGCCAGCAGCGCGGGGACAGGGCAATACGAGCAGTACTTC.